The entry that follows covers one T cell receptor beta chain sequence. Its antigen is still unknown. No clone much larger than this one lies a single base away; base qualities are absent. The entry originates in a study of blood T cell repertoires in COVID-19 (dated by TCRdb to about 2020). For context, the study as a whole: The collaborator samples originated in the United States, Italy and Spain and spanned the acute and convalescent phases of COVID-19. The material from the prospective study consisted of cDNA or gDNA derived from T cells, B-cell-depleted T cells, or PBMCs. Where available, HLA class I and class II types were taken from metadata supplied by the sample provider and were not determined by assay-based typing. Deeply sampled blood TCRbeta repertoires from subjects exposed to, actively infected with, or recovered from COVID-19 were included in the dataset. The repertoires were made available in a free public database intended to serve as a resource for research on the immune response to SARS-CoV-2. The samples were drawn from two sources: the first 160 participants of the ongoing ImmuneRACE study, and about 1,300 subjects contributed by 6 global collaborators. The sample metadata nearly always contained a de-identified subject ID, COVID-19 status, age in years and sex. The research as a whole found: The amount of clinical and demographic metadata varied by source and participant and was provided uncurated.

TCRbeta CDR3 regions were amplified from genomic DNA by means of the immunoSEQ Assay, a bias-controlled multiplex PCR. The published analysis was carried out like this. The number of nucleated cells in each sample was estimated by amplification of reference gene primers within the assay. Sequence reads were collapsed and filtered to measure the absolute abundance of every unique TCRbeta CDR3 rearrangement. For each sample, productive Simpson clonality was calculated as the square root of Simpson's diversity index over productive rearrangements. In TCRdb, the immuneACCESS table is reduced to in-frame sequences with V and J assigned. These tables do not hold every clone; where another copy was compared, an unresolved V gene accounts for under half, and the others remain unexplained. V and J calls and clone size are copied from that table; D and trimming were computed from the DNA. The sample has about 340,000 clones on record, around four fifths of them singletons. The top ten hold around 3% of the sample.

The germline V gene provides CDR1 SGDLS and CDR2 YYNGEE. Cut back by 3 bases and 7 bases, the V and J ends lie 10 bases apart. There are 12 amino acids in the CDR3, from cysteine to phenylalanine inclusive. The retained sequence is limited to the CDR3, 36 bases, with the frame set at the first base. Collaborating institutions collected whole blood in K2EDTA tubes following their own protocols. For TCRbeta analysis, collaborators shipped samples in one of three forms: frozen whole blood, isolated PBMCs, or DNA extracted from either of those sample types. This TCR derives from a man younger than 45 with active or convalescent COVID-19. The material sequenced was peripheral blood. Here the chain combines TRBV9 and TRBJ1-1, with no reliable assignment of the D segment. Read as DNA, the sequence is TGTGCCAGCAGCGAGGTGCGCGGTGAAGCTTTCTTT. Its translation is CASSEVRGEAFF.